This TCR beta chain was sequenced during a study of blood T cell repertoires in COVID-19. On the study more broadly: T cells, B-cell-depleted T cells, or PBMCs supplied cDNA or gDNA.

As processed by the authors: Reference gene primer amplification yielded estimated nucleated cell counts. Sequenced by immunoSEQ multiplex PCR; TCRdb stores in-frame clones only, minus some. The V and J calls and the clone size are those of that table, but D and trimming were determined from the DNA. The table lists about 160,000 clones, less than 85% of them singletons. The CDR3 contains 14 residues. CDR1 SNHLY and CDR2 FYNNEI come from the germline V gene. With 5 bases clipped from V and 6 bases from J, the junction kept 9 bases outside the gene matches. Sequences were obtained from peripheral blood. This TCR was sampled from a woman aged 80 or older with active or convalescent COVID-19. The chain uses TRBV2 and TRBJ2-7; 8 nucleotides line up with TRBD1. DNA of the CDR3: TGTGCCAGCAGTCCTATATGGACAGGGTCCGAGCAGTACTTC. Its translation is CASSPIWTGSEQYF.